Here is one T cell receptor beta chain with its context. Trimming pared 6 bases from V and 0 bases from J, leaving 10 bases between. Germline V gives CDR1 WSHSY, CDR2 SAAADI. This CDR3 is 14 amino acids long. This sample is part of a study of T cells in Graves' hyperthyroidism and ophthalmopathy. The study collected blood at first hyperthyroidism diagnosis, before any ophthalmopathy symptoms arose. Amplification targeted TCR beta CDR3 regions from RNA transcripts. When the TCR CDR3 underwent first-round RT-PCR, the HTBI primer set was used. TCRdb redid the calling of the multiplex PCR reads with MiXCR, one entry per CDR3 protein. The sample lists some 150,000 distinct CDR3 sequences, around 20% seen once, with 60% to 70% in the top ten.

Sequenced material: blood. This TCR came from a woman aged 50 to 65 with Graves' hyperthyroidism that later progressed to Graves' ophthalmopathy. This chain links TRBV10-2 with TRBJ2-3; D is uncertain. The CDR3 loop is CASRDLSSTDTQYF. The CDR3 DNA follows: TGCGCCAGCAGGGACCTGAGTAGCACAGATACGCAGTATTTT.